The 8 T cell receptor beta chains given below trace back to one sample, sequenced in a study of T cell responses to AZD1222 COVID-19 vaccine. Profiled with immunoSEQ multiplex PCR; TCRdb holds only in-frame clones, not every one. The table includes 100,000 to 150,000 clones, about 94% detected once. Sequencing used peripheral blood, obtained on day 0 of AZD1222 vaccination. Every receptor here comes from an adult in good health.

V gene TRBV25-1 combines with J gene TRBJ2-6; D is unresolved. The germline CDR1 and CDR2 sequences are MGHDK and SYGVNS. Trimming stripped 3 bases from V and 0 bases from J, with 9 bases between. CDR3 length: 16 residues. Written as DNA, the CDR3 is TGTGCCAGCAGTGACCAGCTTGTCTCTGGGGCCAACGTCCTGACTTTC. This gives the protein CASSDQLVSGANVLTF. The variable domain in full, with the rest retrieved from reference TRBV25-1 and TRBJ2-6, is EADIYQTPRYLVIGTGKKITLECSQTMGHDKMYWYQQDPGMELHLIHYSYGVNSTEKGDLSSESTVSRIRTEHFPLTLESARPSHTSQYLCASSDQLVSGANVLTFGAGSRLTVL.

This rearrangement joins TRBV6-6 to TRBJ1-2; D is possibly TRBD1 (5 bases). CDR3 length equals 14 residues. CDR1 is MNHNY and CDR2 is SVGAGI in the germline V gene (reference sequence). Trimming removed 4 bases from V and 4 bases from J, with 13 bases in between. The CDR3: CASSFAGISYGYTF. The DNA for the CDR3 is TGTGCCAGCAGTTTCGCAGGGATTTCCTATGGCTACACCTTC.

This chain joins TRBV18 and TRBJ1-5; D is undetermined. The CDR3 spans 13 residues. V shed 6 bases and J shed 3 bases, with 9 bases lying between them. Germline lookup yields CDR1 KGHSH and CDR2 LQKENI. This chain's CDR3 is CASSRILNQPQHF. As DNA, the CDR3 is TGTGCCAGCTCCAGGATTCTCAATCAGCCCCAGCATTTT.

The chain employs TRBV5-4 and TRBJ1-6, with D perhaps matching TRBD1 (5 bases). Looked up from germline, CDR1 is SGHNT and CDR2 is YYREEE (reference sequence). The CDR3 runs 14 residues. V was trimmed by 2 bases and J by 6 bases, leaving 9 bases between them. The CDR3 reads CASSLGEANSPLHF. The CDR3, as DNA: TGTGCCAGCAGCTTAGGGGAGGCTAATTCACCCCTCCACTTT.

J is TRBJ2-2 and V is TRBV5-4; D might be TRBD1 or TRBD2, each matching 5 bases. V dropped 6 bases and J dropped 5 bases, with 17 bases sitting between them. This CDR3 has 15 amino acids. Germline CDR1 SGHNT, CDR2 YYREEE (reference sequence). Here the CDR3 DNA reads TGTGCCAGCACACGCAGGGACGATCTGACCGGGGAGCTGTTTTTT. This gives the protein CASTRRDDLTGELFF. Complete variable domain (other parts from reference TRBV5-4 and TRBJ2-2): ETGVTQSPTHLIKTRGQQVTLRCSSQSGHNTVSWYQQALGQGPQFIFQYYREEENGRGNFPPRFSGLQFPNYSSELNVNALELDDSALYLCASTRRDDLTGELFFGEGSRLTVL.

This rearrangement joins TRBV30 to TRBJ1-5; 8 bases are shared with TRBD1. There are 14 residues in the CDR3. Trimming took 0 bases from V and 5 from J; bases not matched to a gene: 3. CDR1 is GTSNPN, CDR2 SVGIG, per germline (reference sequence). CDR3 nucleotides: TGTGCCTGGAGTGTACCACAGGGGGATCAGCCCCAGCATTTT. Amino acid sequence: CAWSVPQGDQPQHF.

CDR3: CSASEANYGYTF. The DNA of the CDR3 is TGCAGTGCTAGTGAAGCTAACTATGGCTACACCTTC. The chain employs TRBV20-1 and TRBJ1-2; D is ambiguous. Trimming left V 3 bases short and J 0 bases short, with 5 bases between. Looked up from germline, CDR1 is DFQATT and CDR2 is SNEGSKA (reference sequence). CDR3 length equals 12 residues.

V usage is TRBV4-1 and J usage is TRBJ1-1, with a weak D call TRBD1 (5 bases). CDR1 and CDR2 (germline): MGHRA, YSYEKL. The length of the CDR3 is 15 residues. V was cut by 1 base and J by 1 base, with 10 bases left in between. The DNA for the CDR3 is TGCGCCAGCAGCCAAGTACAGGTAACGAACACTGAAGCTTTCTTT. Amino acids: CASSQVQVTNTEAFF.